This T cell receptor beta chain was found in a study of shared clonotypes between healthy human individuals. Findings of the study overall: A reduction in generation probabilities was seen for non-shared clonotypes relative to those shared by all four donors.

With 0 bases clipped from V and 1 base from J, the junction kept 5 bases outside the gene matches. Germline V gene sequence: CDR1 SGHNT, CDR2 YYREEE (reference sequence). The CDR3 spans 16 residues. This table comes from immunoSEQ multiplex PCR, and its TCRdb copy is limited to in-frame clones, with some not included. The data show over 950,000 clones, roughly 80% seen once. Of note for this clone: As yet, its antigen is unknown.

The rearrangement links TRBV5-4 to TRBJ2-3; 7 nucleotides align to TRBD2. This sequence originates from a man aged 18-30 years in good health. Some clones in this sample may be carry-over from other donors' samples. The sample comprised memory CD4+ T cells from PBMCs. The subset denotes: CD45RA-negative fraction. CDR3 residues: CASSLEGGSGTDTQYF. The CDR3 DNA is TGTGCCAGCAGCTTGGAGGGAGGGTCCGGCACAGATACGCAGTATTTT.